These T cell receptor beta chains were read from a single sample in a study of radiation and T cells in renal cell carcinoma. The protocol was immunoSEQ multiplex PCR, while the TCRdb copy is restricted to in-frame clones and leaves out a portion. The sample lists approximately 22,000 clones; roughly three quarters were seen once. Source: blood, taken from a patient whose treatment included radiotherapy and nephrectomy. The receptors originated from a man in his fifties or sixties with renal cell carcinoma. Each CDR3 is given without its conserved first and last residue.

v_call,cdr3_length,cdr3_aa
TRBV10-3,11,AISVGQGTEAF
TRBV18,12,ASSYGHPNTEAF
TRBV4-2,16,ASSQDLSGRSGANVLT
TRBV9,12,ASSVRGEHYGYT
TRBV5-6,13,ASSLWTGRSYGYT
TRBV5-1,13,ASGGLAGSNNEQF
TRBV7-9,11,ASSLTTGNTIY
TRBV19,14,ASRVSGGRSATEAF
TRBV6-1,14,ASSEGGRPSGEKLF
TRBV7-6,13,ASSPTPGQNTEAF
TRBV7-2,14,ASSIVLHANTGELF
TRBV2,11,ASIRDRQETQY
TRBV7-9,14,ASSLILGPRLYTQY
TRBV7-9,11,ASSLSTGNQAF
TRBV2,11,ASSQRRDYGYT
TRBV28,11,ASRIYGDTEAF
TRBV27,14,ASSLSAGSGDNEQF
TRBV7-9,15,ASSLGTSGSRTDTQY
TRBV7-2,12,ASSRQLNTGELF
TRBV6-6,11,ASVGGGIYEQY
TRBV28,11,ASSLRAANTIY
TRBV5-6,14,ASTRSTGGFGSPLH